This record concerns one T cell receptor beta chain sequence. This clone was seen a few times. The antigen it binds to is not known. No qualities accompany the bases; no much larger clone lies one base away. From each donor, a single peripheral blood sample of around 120 mL on average was drawn into heparinised tubes. A BD FACSAria II was used to sort naive, central memory, regulatory and stem cell-like memory CD4+ T cells with a panel that included CD45RO, CCR7, CD25, CD127, CD95 and CD27. A purity above 95% was achieved for all sorted populations. PBMCs were isolated immediately by Lymphoprep density gradient centrifugation and stained directly without culture. So that batch effects would be minimized, each experiment stained and sorted samples in pairs, pairing one healthy donor with one patient. This entry is derived from a study of beta chain features in type 1 diabetes (dated by TCRdb to the late 2010s). Some background on the complete study: Mean age, gender distribution, total cell number and subset yield did not differ between patients and healthy donors. A total of roughly 100 million sorted cells were examined across all samples, and the number of cells per subset was strongly correlated with RNA yield. The study compared TCRB repertoires of sorted circulating CD4+ T cell subsets between recently diagnosed type 1 diabetes patients and matched healthy donors. Whereas all 28 donors provided naive and central memory subsets, regulatory and stem cell-like memory subsets were isolated from just 8 patients and roughly 8 healthy donors. Findings and caveats that apply to the study as a whole: At VDJ recombination sites, type 1 diabetes patients had fewer insertions and more deleted nucleotides, which implies abnormalities in thymic rearrangement. In all four CD4+ subsets, TCRB CDR3 length was moderately but significantly shorter in type 1 diabetes patients. Because cDNA rather than genomic DNA was sequenced, highly expressing activated cells could have been over-represented, although no difference in activation and CD3 levels was found between groups. Shorter templates might be favored by PCR, yet because patient and control samples were amplified and corrected together, any such skew would affect both groups equally. Naive, central memory and regulatory TCRB repertoires appeared to be more alike among patients than among healthy donors. Because the HLA sub-analyses included only small numbers of individuals, any influence of HLA type on TCRB rearrangement was left unresolved.

The entire isolated RNA was reverse transcribed using the High Capacity cDNA Reverse Transcription Kit, and thus expressed TCRB transcripts were sequenced. Deep immunoSEQ sequencing was performed on naive, central memory and regulatory T cell samples, with an average of approximately 3.9 million total reads per sample. After sorted cells were lysed in RLT buffer, RNA was extracted with DNase-treated RNeasy Micro or Mini kits, with the choice depending on cell number. Each cell subset was processed on its own to prevent cross-contamination, while patient and healthy donor samples were processed together. Using the immunoSEQ multiplex PCR, TCRB sequences were amplified from cDNA into 87-bp fragments spanning the CDR3 region. Sequencing of the amplicons was performed on the Illumina HiSeq platform. The authors' pipeline ran thus. Synthetic template baselines were used to correct PCR bias computationally, reads within Hamming distance 2 were collapsed, and singletons that could not be merged were discarded. By aligning reads against IMGT, V, D and J genes, CDR3 length, and insertions or deletions at six rearrangement sites were assigned. Within each subset, clonotype counts were normalized to sorted cell number, and only after that were true diversity and Gini coefficients computed with the tcR R package. The overlap coefficient, calculated on TCRB nucleotide sequences, was used to measure repertoire sharing. As a proxy for the pre-selection repertoire, out-of-frame TCRB sequences from naive cells were analyzed. Sourced from immuneACCESS, this table was stored by TCRdb with only in-frame sequences that have V and J called. A share of the clones is absent; for the studies checked, an unresolved V gene accounts for under half, and the remainder has no known explanation. That table supplies the V and J calls and clone size; D and trimming were determined from the DNA. Here the sample has about 340,000 clones; approximately 12% occur a single time. The ten largest clonotypes hold around 0.016% of the sample.

Spanning cysteine to phenylalanine, the CDR3 consists of 15 amino acids. Just CDR3 DNA is preserved here, 45 bases in frame from base 1. CDR1 and CDR2 were assigned from the germline V gene as SGDLS and YYNGEE. V and J are trimmed by 6 bases and 0 bases, and the gene matches miss 4 bases of the junction. The sequenced sample consisted of naive CD4+ T cells from blood. Read against the paper, the sample's cell subset or site label means: true naive CD4+ T cells. This clonotype was sampled from a woman aged 18-29 years with type 1 diabetes. The chain joins TRBV9 to TRBJ2-3; 10 junctional bases match TRBD1. The DNA sequence is as follows: TGTGCCAGCAACCGGGACAGGGGAAGCACAGATACGCAGTATTTT. Translated, it reads CASNRDRGSTDTQYF.